This T cell receptor beta chain was sequenced in a study of blood T cell repertoires in COVID-19. As handled by the study authors: Amplification with reference gene primers provided the estimates of nucleated cell counts. Sequencing was performed with immunoSEQ multiplex PCR; in TCRdb, only in-frame clones are kept and a portion is missing. For V, J and clone size, that table is used; D and trimming come from the DNA. The repertoire has around 94,000 clones, approximately 84% of them found once; the top ten carry about 10%. This CDR3 is built from 14 residues. V shed 7 bases and J 4 bases; nucleotides not matched to a gene: 4. Germline CDR1 and CDR2: MNHEY and SVGAGI.

The sequencing input was peripheral blood. The clonotype originates from a man in his forties with active or convalescent COVID-19. J is TRBJ2-2 and V is TRBV6-5, with 9 bases aligning to TRBD1. CDR3 sequence reads: CASKGQGGTGELFF. CDR3 coding DNA: TGTGCCAGCAAGGGACAGGGTGGCACCGGGGAGCTGTTTTTT.